This T cell receptor (beta chain) was identified during a study of Graves' ophthalmopathy and Graves' hyperthyroidism. Germline V gene sequence: CDR1 DFQATT, CDR2 SNEGSKA (reference sequence). The trim removed 7 bases at V and 9 bases at J, leaving 11 bases unmatched. The CDR3 runs to 14 residues. Using RNA transcripts, the TCR beta CDR3 regions were amplified. An opening RT-PCR round employed HTBI primers and preceded a second-round multiplex PCR. TCRdb re-called the multiplex PCR reads with MiXCR, one entry per CDR3 protein. The table lists 680,000 or so distinct CDR3 sequences, about 20% of them singletons. Study results and caveats: Progression of ophthalmopathy was predicted by the model with 70% to 71% sensitivity and around 72% specificity. Blood also held most thyroid clonotypes expanded above 0.001 frequency.

This clonotype was detected many times. Its specificity is unknown. The PBMCs used were ones drawn from 7.5 to 10 ml of fresh peripheral blood. The chain is built from TRBV20-1 and TRBJ1-6, with 8 nucleotides matching TRBD1. The sample comprised peripheral blood. The TCR sequence derives from a young woman with stable Graves' hyperthyroidism. Some clones in this sample may be carry-over from other donors' samples. The CDR3 sequence: CSVLLGTGSSPLHF. The CDR3 region has the DNA TGCAGTGTACTGCTCGGGACAGGTAGTTCACCCCTCCACTTT.